These 15 T cell receptor beta chains were all obtained from the same sample, sequenced in a study of blood T cell repertoires in COVID-19. Using immunoSEQ multiplex PCR, the repertoire was profiled, and TCRdb retains in-frame clones only, with some absent. The table records some 50,000 clones, around 82% of them present only once. The sequencing sample was made of peripheral blood. The receptors here all came from a man aged 40-50 years with acute or convalescent COVID-19.

The chain combines TRBV5-1 with TRBJ1-1; 7 bases align to TRBD1. This CDR3 has 15 amino acids. Looked up from germline, CDR1 is SGHRS and CDR2 is YFSETQ. With 2 bases clipped from V and 6 bases from J, the junction kept 10 bases outside the gene matches. The CDR3 DNA reads TGCGCCAGCAGCTTCTCCGGGACAGCGGGCGCTGAAGCTTTCTTT. The encoded protein is CASSFSGTAGAEAFF.

CDR3 nucleotides: TGTGCCAGCAGCCAAGATGGGGGACTAGCCAGGAGTGAGCAGTTCTTC. It is translated as CASSQDGGLARSEQFF. The genes are TRBV4-2 and TRBJ2-1; TRBD2 matches at 9 bases. The trim removed 0 bases at V and 9 bases at J, leaving 9 bases unmatched. This CDR3 contains 16 residues. Germline V gene data show CDR1 as LGHNA and CDR2 as YNFKEQ.

This chain's CDR3 is CASSLAPGYNEQFF. CDR3 DNA sequence: TGTGCCAGCAGCTTAGCGCCCGGCTACAATGAGCAGTTCTTC. The chain is built from TRBV7-2 and TRBJ2-1; D is unresolved. Germline V gene lookup returns CDR1 SGHTA and CDR2 FQGNSA. There are 14 residues in the CDR3. Trimming left V 0 bases short and J 3 bases short, with 6 bases between.

This chain joins TRBV12-2 and TRBJ1-5; the table's D call of TRBD1 was not tested on the DNA. TRBV12-2 is flagged as a pseudogene. This CDR3 has 14 residues. The CDR3 nucleotides are TGTGCAAGTCGCTGTCCGGGACAGGGTCAGCCCCAGCATTTT. This sequence encodes CASRCPGQGQPQHF.

This sequence joins TRBV5-1 and TRBJ2-3; a weak D match, TRBD1 (5 bases). The CDR3 extends over 13 amino acids. V was shortened by 5 bases and J by 0 bases, with 7 bases between the two germline ends. Germline assignment: CDR1 SGHRS and CDR2 YFSETQ. The CDR3 is CASRTDSTDTQYF. The CDR3, as DNA: TGCGCCAGCAGGACAGACAGCACAGATACGCAGTATTTT.

The gene calls are TRBV9 and TRBJ1-6; D call uncertain. V lost 0 bases and J 7 bases, leaving 8 bases between the germline ends. CDR3 length: 14 residues. Germline lookup yields CDR1 SGDLS and CDR2 YYNGEE. In DNA, the CDR3 is TGTGCCAGCAGCGTAGGCAGAAAGAATTCACCCCTCCACTTT. Its protein is CASSVGRKNSPLHF.

The chain is built from TRBV5-1 and TRBJ2-6, with 9 bases matching TRBD1. The V gene end was trimmed by 4 bases and the J gene end by 3 bases; junction bases not matched to a gene: 2. Germline CDR1 SGHRS, CDR2 YFSETQ. CDR3 size: 15 residues. The CDR3 loop is CASSQTGGGANVLTF. Written as DNA, the CDR3 is TGCGCCAGCAGCCAGACAGGGGGTGGGGCCAACGTCCTGACTTTC.

This clone was seen a handful of times. This sequence joins TRBV3-1 (or the pseudogene TRBV3-2) and TRBJ2-7; 7 positions agree with TRBD1. Trimming cost V 1 base and J 2 bases; bases outside gene matches: 5. CDR1 is LGHDT, CDR2 YNNKEL, per germline (reference sequence). The CDR3 is 15 residues long. CDR3 sequence: CASSQGQGGTYEQYF. CDR3 nucleotide sequence: TGTGCCAGCAGCCAAGGCCAAGGGGGCACCTACGAGCAGTACTTC.

This clone was observed a handful of times. V gene TRBV19 combines with J gene TRBJ1-5, with D possibly matching TRBD1 (6 bases). The CDR3 spans 15 residues. CDR1 is LNHDA, CDR2 SQIVND, per germline (reference sequence). The V end lost 5 bases, the J end lost 5 bases, and 16 bases lay between the germline ends. CDR3 residues: CASSSSGGTHQPQHF. The CDR3 DNA reads TGTGCCAGTAGTTCTTCGGGGGGCACCCATCAGCCCCAGCATTTT.

The chain employs TRBV20-1 and TRBJ2-6; D is unresolved. CDR3 length equals 13 residues. Germline-derived CDR1 and CDR2 are DFQATT and SNEGSKA (reference sequence). V was trimmed by 3 bases and J by 3 bases, leaving 6 bases between them. CDR3 DNA: TGCAGTGCTAGTCGGGTTGGGGCCAACGTCCTGACTTTC. Protein: CSASRVGANVLTF.

V usage is TRBV18 and J usage is TRBJ1-5; 9 bases match TRBD1. Trimming removed 3 bases from V and 2 bases from J; junction bases left unmatched: 17. CDR1 is KGHSH and CDR2 is LQKENI in the germline V gene. The CDR3 consists of 20 residues. For the CDR3, the DNA is TGTGCCAGCTCACCGACAGGAGACAGGGGGAGAGATGGGGGCAATCAGCCCCAGCATTTT. Translating it yields CASSPTGDRGRDGGNQPQHF. The whole variable domain, filled in from reference TRBV18 and TRBJ1-5, reads NAGVMQNPRHLVRRRGQEARLRCSPMKGHSHVYWYRQLPEEGLKFMVYLQKENIIDESGMPKERFSAEFPKEGPSILRIQQVVRGDSAAYFCASSPTGDRGRDGGNQPQHFGDGTRLSIL.

This chain connects TRBV7-9 to TRBJ1-6; D remains ambiguous. Germline assignment: CDR1 SEHNR and CDR2 FQNEAQ (reference sequence). V gave up 5 bases and J gave up 6 bases, with 14 bases separating them. CDR3 length: 15 amino acids. CDR3 region: CASSPQAVVNSPLHF. CDR3 coding DNA: TGTGCCAGCAGCCCCCAGGCAGTAGTTAATTCACCCCTCCACTTT.

This clone was counted a few times. The CDR3 coding sequence is TGTGCCACCCGACAGGGGGCGAGCACCGGGGAGCTGTTTTTT. Protein product: CATRQGASTGELFF. The rearrangement uses TRBV3-1 (or the pseudogene TRBV3-2) and TRBJ2-2; 10 bases fit TRBD1. This CDR3 region has 14 residues. With 10 bases clipped from V and 4 bases from J, the junction kept 6 bases outside the gene matches. Germline V gene sequence: CDR1 LGHDT, CDR2 YNNKEL (reference sequence).

The rearrangement links TRBV28 to TRBJ2-7; D may be TRBD1 (6 bases). V lost 6 bases and J lost 1, with 19 bases in between. CDR3 length: 16 amino acids. Germline V CDR1 and CDR2: MDHEN, SYDVKM. CDR3 region: CASRQPQGLVSYEQYF. The CDR3, as DNA: TGTGCCAGCAGACAACCTCAGGGGTTGGTATCCTACGAGCAGTACTTC.

The gene calls are TRBV20-1 and TRBJ2-7; D is possibly TRBD1 (6 bases). This CDR3 contains 11 residues. In germline, CDR1 is DFQATT, CDR2 SNEGSKA (reference sequence). The germline V and J ends were trimmed by 7 bases and 3 bases, with 10 bases remaining between them. The CDR3 loop is CSVQGFYEQYF. The DNA of the CDR3 is TGCAGTGTACAGGGTTTCTACGAGCAGTACTTC.